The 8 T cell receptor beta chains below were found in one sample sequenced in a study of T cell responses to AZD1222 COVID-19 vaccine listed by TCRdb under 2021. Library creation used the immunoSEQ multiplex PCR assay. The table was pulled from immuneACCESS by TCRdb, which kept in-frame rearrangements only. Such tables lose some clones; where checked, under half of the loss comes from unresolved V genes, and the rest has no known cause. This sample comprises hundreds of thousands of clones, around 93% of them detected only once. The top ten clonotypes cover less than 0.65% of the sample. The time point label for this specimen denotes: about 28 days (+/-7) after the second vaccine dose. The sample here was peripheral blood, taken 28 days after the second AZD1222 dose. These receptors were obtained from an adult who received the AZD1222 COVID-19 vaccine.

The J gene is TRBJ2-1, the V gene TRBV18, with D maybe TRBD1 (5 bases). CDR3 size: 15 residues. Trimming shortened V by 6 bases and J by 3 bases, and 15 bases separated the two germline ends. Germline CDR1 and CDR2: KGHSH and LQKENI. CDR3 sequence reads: CASSRLQGDYNEQFF. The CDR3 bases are TGTGCCAGCTCCCGGCTCCAAGGGGACTACAATGAGCAGTTCTTC.

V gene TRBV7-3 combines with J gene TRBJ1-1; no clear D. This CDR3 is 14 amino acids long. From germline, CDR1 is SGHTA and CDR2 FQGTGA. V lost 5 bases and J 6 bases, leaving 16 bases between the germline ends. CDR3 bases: TGTGCCAGCAGCGAGATGGGTGGAGGTCCTGAAGCTTTCTTT. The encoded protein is CASSEMGGGPEAFF. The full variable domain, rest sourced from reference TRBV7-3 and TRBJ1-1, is GAGVSQTPSNKVTEKGKYVELRCDPISGHTALYWYRQSLGQGPEFLIYFQGTGAADDSGLPNDRFFAVRPEGSVSTLKIQRTERGDSAVYLCASSEMGGGPEAFFGQGTRLTVV.

The CDR3 nucleotides are TGCGCCAGCAGCTTGGGGGCCGGGACAGGGTCAGGGCCCCAGCATTTT. This translates into CASSLGAGTGSGPQHF. The chain uses TRBV5-1 and TRBJ1-5, with 9 positions matching TRBD1. V trimming: 0 bases; J trimming: 9 bases; junction bases outside the gene matches: 10. The CDR3 consists of 16 residues. In germline, CDR1 is SGHRS, CDR2 YFSETQ.

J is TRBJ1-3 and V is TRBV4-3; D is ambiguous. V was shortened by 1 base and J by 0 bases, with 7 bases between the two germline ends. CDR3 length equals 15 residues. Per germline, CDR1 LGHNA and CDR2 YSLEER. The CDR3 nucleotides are TGCGCCAGCAGCCAAGTTCCAGGCTCTGGAAACACCATATATTTT. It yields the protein CASSQVPGSGNTIYF.

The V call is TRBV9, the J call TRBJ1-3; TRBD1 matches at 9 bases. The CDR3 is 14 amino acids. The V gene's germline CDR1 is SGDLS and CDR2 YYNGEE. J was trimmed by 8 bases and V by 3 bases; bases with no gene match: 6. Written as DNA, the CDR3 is TGTGCCAGCAGCGCCGGACAGGGGTGGGACACCATATATTTT. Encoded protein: CASSAGQGWDTIYF. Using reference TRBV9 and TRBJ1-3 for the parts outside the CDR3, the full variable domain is DSGVTQTPKHLITATGQRVTLRCSPRSGDLSVYWYQQSLDQGLQFLIQYYNGEERAKGNILERFSAQQFPDLHSELNLSSLELGDSALYFCASSAGQGWDTIYFGEGSWLTVV.

The CDR3 bases are TGTGCCAGCAGCTCGCGGACAGGGGCAGATACGCAGTATTTT. Its protein product is CASSSRTGADTQYF. The rearrangement joins TRBV5-4 to TRBJ2-3; 9 bases align to TRBD1. The CDR3 runs 14 residues. V dropped 3 bases and J dropped 4; count of bases not matched to a gene: 3. Germline V gives CDR1 SGHNT, CDR2 YYREEE (reference sequence).

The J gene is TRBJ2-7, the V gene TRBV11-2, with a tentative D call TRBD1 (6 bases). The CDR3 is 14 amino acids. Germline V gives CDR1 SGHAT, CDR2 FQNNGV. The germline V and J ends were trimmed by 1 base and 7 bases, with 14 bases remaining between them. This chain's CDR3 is CASSLVRGPREQYF. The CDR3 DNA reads TGTGCCAGCAGCTTAGTCAGGGGCCCCAGAGAGCAGTACTTC.

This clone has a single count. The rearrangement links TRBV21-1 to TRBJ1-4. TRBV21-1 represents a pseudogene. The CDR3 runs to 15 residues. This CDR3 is CASSPGGGVGEKLFF. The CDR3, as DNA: TGTGCCAGCAGCCCGGGAGGGGGAGTCGGTGAAAAACTGTTTTTT.